This TCR beta chain was recovered during a study of T cell repertoires in cytomegalovirus infection (dated by TCRdb to the late 2010s). About the study as a whole: Donor HLA type was relevant to the analysis, as public TCR beta signatures indicated carriage of CMV infection together with the matching HLA type. Results the study describes overall, beyond this receptor: The ex vivo response was dominated by HLA-C-restricted CMV-specific TCR beta clonotypes, and the single most frequent clonotype in two of eight donors was supplied by these HLA-C-restricted clonotypes. In both this cohort and an independent cohort of some 370 donors, the cumulative frequency of public TCR beta family members distinguished carriers of CMV infection plus the relevant HLA type.

This clonotype has ten or more counts. The specificity of this receptor is unknown. Base qualities are not at hand, and no much larger clone is one base apart. V is cut back by 6 bases and J by 6 bases, with 5 bases in the junction unmatched. CDR3 length: 12 amino acids, cysteine to phenylalanine. Only CDR3 DNA is held: 36 bases, read in frame from base 1. The germline V gene specifies SQVTM as CDR1 and ANQGSEA as CDR2. TCRdb names Illumina HiSeq 1500 as the instrument used. The public sequencing data were trimmed at Q25 with fastp and processed into clonotypes with MiXCR by TCRdb, which kept only in-frame beta chains. Each entry merges the rows of one CDR3 protein and shows their most common DNA and genes. For this sample there are a few hundred thousand distinct CDR3 sequences; over 15% appear just once. Of the sample, roughly 45% falls within the top ten clones.

Sequencing used CD8+ T cells from PBMCs. The receptor was isolated from a human donor in good health (CMV status not recorded). Some clones in this sample may be carry-over from other donors' samples. This chain joins TRBV29-1 to TRBJ2-5; 9 bases in the junction line up with TRBD1. The CDR3 region: CSVVQGAQTQYF. In nucleotide form, the sequence is TGCAGCGTGGTACAGGGGGCACAGACCCAGTACTTC.